The rows below give T cell receptor beta chains drawn from one sample of a study of blood T cell repertoires in COVID-19. Sequencing used immunoSEQ multiplex PCR; TCRdb keeps in-frame clones, though not all of them. This sample yields roughly 330,000 clones, of which around 87% are seen a single time; 5.3% belongs to the top ten. Sequences were obtained from PBMCs or T cells enriched from blood (not recorded which). Every receptor here comes from a woman between 25 and 40 years old who had recovered from COVID-19. The CDR3 runs from the conserved cysteine through the conserved F or W. The D gene is left open where the match is weak. Clone size is shown for a subset of rows, as once, few, many or a class of expanded clone.

D gene: .; J gene: TRBJ2-7; clone size: .; V gene: TRBV3-1/TRBV3-2; CDR3 DNA: TGTGCCAGCAGTTGGACGGGGGTCTACGAGCAGTACTTC; CDR3 protein: CASSWTGVYEQYF
D gene: .; J gene: TRBJ1-6; clone size: .; V gene: TRBV5-4; CDR3 DNA: TGTGCCAGCAGCTTACAGGGTTATAATTCACCCCTCCACTTT; CDR3 protein: CASSLQGYNSPLHF
D gene: .; J gene: TRBJ1-2; clone size: .; V gene: TRBV11-2; CDR3 DNA: TGTGCCAGCAGCCCCATGGGAGGCGGCTACACCTTC; CDR3 protein: CASSPMGGGYTF
D gene: .; J gene: TRBJ1-1; clone size: .; V gene: TRBV2; CDR3 DNA: TGTGCCAGCAGCCCTCTAAAAGGGGGGGGCGGAGTCACTGAAGCTTTCTTT; CDR3 protein: CASSPLKGGGGVTEAFF
D gene: .; J gene: TRBJ1-5; clone size: few; V gene: TRBV3-1/TRBV3-2; CDR3 DNA: TGTGCCAGCAGCCAAGAAGGGCAGGGATATCAGCCCCAGCATTTT; CDR3 protein: CASSQEGQGYQPQHF
D gene: .; J gene: TRBJ1-6; clone size: .; V gene: TRBV9; CDR3 DNA: TGTGCCAGCAGCGCCCGGCAGGCCTATAATTCACCCCTCCACTTT; CDR3 protein: CASSARQAYNSPLHF
D gene: .; J gene: TRBJ1-1; clone size: few; V gene: TRBV19; CDR3 DNA: TGTGCCAGTAGTGCACAGGGTGGAACTGAAGCTTTCTTT; CDR3 protein: CASSAQGGTEAFF
D gene: .; J gene: TRBJ1-2; clone size: .; V gene: TRBV11-2; CDR3 DNA: TGTGCCAGCAGCTTAGGAGACTATGGCTACACCTTC; CDR3 protein: CASSLGDYGYTF
D gene: .; J gene: TRBJ1-5; clone size: .; V gene: TRBV2; CDR3 DNA: TGTGCCAGCGGAGAGACGAGGAGCAATCAGCCCCAGCATTTT; CDR3 protein: CASGETRSNQPQHF
D gene: TRBD1; J gene: TRBJ1-4; clone size: .; V gene: TRBV9; CDR3 DNA: TGTGCCAGCGCCGGGACAGCTAATGAAAAACTGTTTTTT; CDR3 protein: CASAGTANEKLFF
D gene: .; J gene: TRBJ1-5; clone size: .; V gene: TRBV12-3/TRBV12-4; CDR3 DNA: TGTGCCAGCAGTTTCGGGGGGCGTCAGCCCCAGCATTTT; CDR3 protein: CASSFGGRQPQHF
D gene: .; J gene: TRBJ1-4; clone size: .; V gene: TRBV25-1; CDR3 DNA: TGTGCCAGCAGTCTAGACAGTAATGAAAAACTGTTTTTT; CDR3 protein: CASSLDSNEKLFF
D gene: .; J gene: TRBJ1-2; clone size: .; V gene: TRBV27; CDR3 DNA: TGTGCCAGCAGTGCAGTCGGGGGGGGTTCTAACTATGGCTACACCTTC; CDR3 protein: CASSAVGGGSNYGYTF
D gene: .; J gene: TRBJ1-2; clone size: .; V gene: TRBV5-1; CDR3 DNA: TGCGCCAGCACCCCAGACAGGTCAGCCTATGGCTACACCTTC; CDR3 protein: CASTPDRSAYGYTF
D gene: .; J gene: TRBJ1-5; clone size: .; V gene: TRBV19; CDR3 DNA: TGTGCCAGTAGTATCCCAAACGGGAATCAGCCCCAGCATTTT; CDR3 protein: CASSIPNGNQPQHF
D gene: .; J gene: TRBJ1-5; clone size: .; V gene: TRBV30; CDR3 DNA: TGTGCCTGGAGCGGGGGGGACGATCAGCCCCAGCATTTT; CDR3 protein: CAWSGGDDQPQHF
D gene: .; J gene: TRBJ1-1; clone size: .; V gene: TRBV2; CDR3 DNA: TGTGCCAGCAACCCACCGGGGGTGAACACTGAAGCTTTCTTT; CDR3 protein: CASNPPGVNTEAFF
D gene: .; J gene: TRBJ2-3; clone size: .; V gene: TRBV2; CDR3 DNA: TGTGCCAGCAGCCCGACCCCCGGGCGGGGGCCCCTGACAGATACGCAGTATTTT; CDR3 protein: CASSPTPGRGPLTDTQYF
D gene: .; J gene: TRBJ2-3; clone size: .; V gene: TRBV24-1; CDR3 DNA: TGTGCCACCAGTGATCGGGTCCTATCAGATACGCAGTATTTT; CDR3 protein: CATSDRVLSDTQYF
D gene: TRBD1; J gene: TRBJ1-1; clone size: .; V gene: TRBV10-3; CDR3 DNA: TGTGCCATCAGTGCCCAACAGGGGCAGACGGAAGCTTTCTTT; CDR3 protein: CAISAQQGQTEAFF
D gene: .; J gene: TRBJ1-6; clone size: .; V gene: TRBV6-5; CDR3 DNA: TGTGCCAGCAGACCCGACATGATTTCACCCCTCCACTTT; CDR3 protein: CASRPDMISPLHF
D gene: .; J gene: TRBJ2-1; clone size: .; V gene: TRBV14; CDR3 DNA: TGTGCCAGCAGCCCGACCGGGACACTCTACAATGAGCAGTTCTTC; CDR3 protein: CASSPTGTLYNEQFF
D gene: TRBD2; J gene: TRBJ2-1; clone size: .; V gene: TRBV5-1; CDR3 DNA: TGCGCCAGCAGCCTGGGACTAGCCATCGGTGAGCAGTTCTTC; CDR3 protein: CASSLGLAIGEQFF
D gene: TRBD2; J gene: TRBJ2-7; clone size: .; V gene: TRBV4-2; CDR3 DNA: TGTGCCAGCAGCCACCTCTTCCCAGCTAGCGGGGAATATGTGTACTTC; CDR3 protein: CASSHLFPASGEYVYF
D gene: TRBD1; J gene: TRBJ2-5; clone size: .; V gene: TRBV2; CDR3 DNA: TGTGCCAGCAAGGACAGGGTGAACCAAGAGACCCAGTACTTC; CDR3 protein: CASKDRVNQETQYF
D gene: .; J gene: TRBJ1-5; clone size: once; V gene: TRBV6-1; CDR3 DNA: TGTGCCAGCAGTGAAGGGCAGGAAAGCCAGCCCCAGCATTTT; CDR3 protein: CASSEGQESQPQHF
D gene: .; J gene: TRBJ1-3; clone size: once; V gene: TRBV12-5; CDR3 DNA: TGTGCTAGTGGTTTGATAGGAAACACCATATATTTT; CDR3 protein: CASGLIGNTIYF
D gene: TRBD1; J gene: TRBJ1-2; clone size: many; V gene: TRBV30; CDR3 DNA: TGTGCCTGGTCGACCAGCTGGGACAGCTATGGCTACACCTTC; CDR3 protein: CAWSTSWDSYGYTF